A single sample is the source of the 14 T cell receptor beta chains below, sequenced in a study of graft-versus-host responses after intestinal transplantation. No antigens are known for them. Assay used: immunoSEQ multiplex PCR; TCRdb lists only in-frame clones, some missing. The sample lists around 87,000 clones; about 90% were seen once. Source: unstimulated CD8+ T cells sorted from spleen or lymph node cells, taken before transplant. These receptors were obtained from a human donor who was the organ donor for an intestinal transplant.

V is TRBV7-2 and J is TRBJ1-1; 8 bases agree with TRBD1. J gave up 8 bases and V 5 bases, and 10 bases lay outside the gene matches. This CDR3 comprises 14 residues. Germline CDR1 reads SGHTA; CDR2 reads FQGNSA. The CDR3 region is CASSPDYRQGEAFF. CDR3 bases: TGTGCCAGCAGCCCCGATTACAGACAGGGGGAAGCTTTCTTT.

The chain combines TRBV4-1 with TRBJ1-1, with 8 bases lining up with TRBD1. Trimming at V came to 1 base and at J to 4 bases, leaving 11 bases not matched to a gene. The germline gives CDR1 MGHRA, CDR2 YSYEKL. CDR3 length equals 17 residues. CDR3 sequence reads: CASSQVQGVGEGTEAFF. The CDR3 bases are TGCGCCAGCAGCCAAGTACAGGGGGTCGGTGAGGGCACTGAAGCTTTCTTT.

The chain has TRBV30 and TRBJ1-2; D unclear. The germline V gene encodes CDR1 GTSNPN and CDR2 SVGIG (reference sequence). This CDR3 has 14 amino acids. The V end lost 0 bases, the J end lost 4 bases, and 12 bases lay between the germline ends. The CDR3 is CAWSVRRVVYGYTF. In DNA form, the CDR3 reads TGTGCCTGGAGTGTACGGAGGGTGGTCTATGGCTACACCTTC.

This clone was observed once. This chain links TRBV9 with TRBJ1-3; 7 nucleotides agree with TRBD1. This CDR3 spans 15 amino acids. J lost 4 bases, V lost 0 bases, and 4 bases had no gene match. Per germline, CDR1 SGDLS and CDR2 YYNGEE. The CDR3, as DNA: TGTGCCAGCAGCGTAGGAGGGGGCGACGGAAACACCATATATTTT. Residues: CASSVGGGDGNTIYF.

This clone was picked up one time. This sequence joins TRBV11-2 and TRBJ2-3; tentatively, D is TRBD2 (7 bases). Germline CDR1 is SGHAT and CDR2 is FQNNGV. V shed 6 bases and J shed 0 bases, with 16 bases lying between them. The CDR3 loop spans 16 amino acids. CDR3 DNA sequence: TGTGCCAGCAGATGGGTGGGGGGGACAAGCACAGATACGCAGTATTTT. It yields the protein CASRWVGGTSTDTQYF.

The gene calls are TRBV9 and TRBJ1-1; TRBD1 is a possible D gene (5 bases). V lost 0 bases, J lost 4 bases, and 10 bases lay in between. There are 14 residues in the CDR3. Germline CDR1 and CDR2: SGDLS and YYNGEE. This CDR3 is CASSVDGGGTEAFF. DNA of the CDR3: TGTGCCAGCAGCGTAGACGGGGGTGGCACTGAAGCTTTCTTT. Using reference TRBV9 and TRBJ1-1 for the parts outside the CDR3, the full variable domain is DSGVTQTPKHLITATGQRVTLRCSPRSGDLSVYWYQQSLDQGLQFLIQYYNGEERAKGNILERFSAQQFPDLHSELNLSSLELGDSALYFCASSVDGGGTEAFFGQGTRLTVV.

The chain uses TRBV4-1 and TRBJ2-3; 8 nucleotides match TRBD1. The CDR3 is 16 residues long. The V gene's germline CDR1 is MGHRA and CDR2 YSYEKL. V shed 4 bases, J shed 3 bases, and the junction held 9 bases outside the gene matches. Written as DNA, the CDR3 is TGCGCCAGCAGCCCCCGGACAGGGCGATATACAGATACGCAGTATTTT. Translation: CASSPRTGRYTDTQYF.

This clone showed up just a few times. The V call is TRBV27, the J call TRBJ2-5; TRBD1 might be the D (5 bases). The CDR3 covers 13 residues. CDR1 and CDR2 from the germline V gene are MNHEY and SMNVEV (reference sequence). V lost 5 bases, J lost 5 bases, and 12 bases lay in between. The DNA of the CDR3 is TGTGCCAGCAGTCCGCCAGGGTGGGAGACCCAGTACTTC. Translation: CASSPPGWETQYF.

V gene TRBV29-1 combines with J gene TRBJ2-3; TRBD2 matches at 7 bases. CDR1 is SQVTM and CDR2 is ANQGSEA in the germline V gene. The CDR3 has 13 amino acids. V lost 4 bases, J lost 1 base, and 2 bases stayed unmatched. The CDR3 sequence: CSVVLAGTDTQYF. The CDR3 nucleotides read TGCAGCGTTGTGCTAGCGGGCACAGATACGCAGTATTTT.

The chain joins TRBV4-1 to TRBJ1-1; 10 bases align to TRBD1. Germline V gene lookup returns CDR1 MGHRA and CDR2 YSYEKL. Trimming at V came to 0 bases and at J to 6 bases, leaving 7 bases not matched to a gene. The CDR3 runs 16 residues. In nucleotides, the CDR3 is TGCGCCAGCAGCCAAGACGGGACAGGGGTGGGTCCTGAAGCTTTCTTT. It codes for CASSQDGTGVGPEAFF.

The chain combines TRBV27 with TRBJ1-5; D might be TRBD1 (5 bases). The CDR3 totals 13 residues. The germline gives CDR1 MNHEY, CDR2 SMNVEV (reference sequence). Trimming left V 2 bases short and J 6 bases short, with 8 bases between. CDR3 sequence: CASSLGGIQPQHF. In nucleotides, the CDR3 is TGTGCCAGCAGTTTAGGGGGGATTCAGCCCCAGCATTTT.

The CDR3 sequence is CASSWGTSTETQYF. In DNA form, the CDR3 reads TGTGCCAGCAGTTGGGGGACTAGCACGGAGACCCAGTACTTC. The chain has TRBV28 and TRBJ2-5, with 9 bases identical to TRBD2. Per the germline V gene, CDR1 is MDHEN and CDR2 is SYDVKM. V was clipped by 4 bases and J by 5 bases; unmatched bases: 5. The CDR3 sequence is 14 residues long.

The rearrangement joins TRBV27 to TRBJ2-3; the D is unclear. CDR1 MNHEY and CDR2 SMNVEV come from the germline V gene (reference sequence). V was cut by 6 bases and J by 3 bases, with 10 bases left in between. The CDR3 runs to 13 residues. CDR3 DNA sequence: TGTGCCAGCAGGCGACTGGTTACAGATACGCAGTATTTT. Translated: CASRRLVTDTQYF.

This chain connects TRBV5-6 to TRBJ2-1; 9 bases line up with TRBD1. From germline, CDR1 is SGHDT and CDR2 YYEEEE. This CDR3 has 15 amino acids. V lost 0 bases, J lost 8 bases, and 6 bases stayed unmatched. CDR3 loop: CASSLDRGQGDEQFF. CDR3 DNA: TGTGCCAGCAGCTTGGACAGGGGGCAGGGGGATGAGCAGTTCTTC.